The T cell receptor (beta chain) described here comes from a study of T cell changes during pregnancy in multiple sclerosis. The repertoire was sequenced with immunoSEQ multiplex PCR; TCRdb's copy has only in-frame clones and lacks some. This table has 30,000 to 40,000 clones, 91% appearing once. This CDR3 has 15 amino acids. After removal of 3 bases from V and 2 bases from J, the junction contained 6 bases not matched to a gene. Germline values: CDR1 LNHDA, CDR2 SQIVND (reference sequence). The receptor comes from a female donor with multiple sclerosis, enrolled in a pregnancy study. The specimen comprised CD8+ T cells from peripheral blood mononuclear cells, sampled in the second trimester of pregnancy. The chain carries TRBV19 and TRBJ2-7; 8 bases align to TRBD1. The CDR3 region has the DNA TGTGCCAGTAGTATCGCAGGGGGCAAGCCCTACGAGCAGTACTTC. Translation: CASSIAGGKPYEQYF.